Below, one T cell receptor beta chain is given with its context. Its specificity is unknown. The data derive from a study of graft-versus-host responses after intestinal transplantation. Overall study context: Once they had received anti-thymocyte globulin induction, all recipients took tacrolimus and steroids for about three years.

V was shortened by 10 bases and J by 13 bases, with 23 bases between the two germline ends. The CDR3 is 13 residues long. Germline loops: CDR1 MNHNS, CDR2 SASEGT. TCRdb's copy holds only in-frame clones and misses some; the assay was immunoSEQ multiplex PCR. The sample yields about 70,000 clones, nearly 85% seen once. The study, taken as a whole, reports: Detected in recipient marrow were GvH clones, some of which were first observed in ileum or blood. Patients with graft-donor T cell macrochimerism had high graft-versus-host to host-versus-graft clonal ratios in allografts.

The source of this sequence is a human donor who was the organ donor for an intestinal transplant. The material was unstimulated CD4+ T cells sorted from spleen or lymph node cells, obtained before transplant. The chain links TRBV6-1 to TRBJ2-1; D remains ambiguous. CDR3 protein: CATSMGPSSIQFF. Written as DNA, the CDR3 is TGTGCCACCTCGATGGGCCCATCGTCCATACAGTTCTTC.